Each of the 26 T cell receptor beta chains below was sequenced from the same sample in a study of shared clonotypes between healthy human individuals. Generated by immunoSEQ multiplex PCR, the TCRdb table keeps only in-frame clones and is missing some. The sample yields more than 600,000 clones, about 90% seen once. The naive CD8 population came from CD45RO-negative cells selected for CCR7, without terminally differentiated effector memory CD45RA+ cells. Sequencing was performed on naive CD8+ T cells sorted from blood. These receptors all stem from a man aged 25-45 years in good health.

The J gene is TRBJ2-1, the V gene TRBV7-6; 13 nucleotides line up with TRBD2. CDR3 length: 18 amino acids. J was trimmed by 9 bases and V by 3 bases; bases with no gene match: 14. From germline, CDR1 is SGHVS and CDR2 FNYEAQ. The CDR3 DNA reads as TGTGCCAGCAGCTTCAGACAACCGGGGACTAGCGGGATGATTGAGCAGTTCTTC. Residues: CASSFRQPGTSGMIEQFF. Together with reference TRBV7-6 and TRBJ2-1, the CDR3 gives the full variable domain: GAGVSQSPRYKVTKRGQDVALRCDPISGHVSLYWYRQALGQGPEFLTYFNYEAQQDKSGLPNDRFSAERPEGSISTLTIQRTEQRDSAMYRCASSFRQPGTSGMIEQFFGPGTRLTVL.

The rearrangement links TRBV7-9 to TRBJ1-6, with D hard to call. Trimming cost V 3 bases and J 14 bases, with 14 bases left between them. CDR3 length: 13 residues. Per germline, CDR1 SEHNR and CDR2 FQNEAQ (reference sequence). CDR3 nucleotide sequence: TGTGCCAGCAGCTTTCAGGCGGAGCCCTCCCTCCACTTT. It translates to CASSFQAEPSLHF.

This clone was seen a single time. The chain employs TRBV10-3 and TRBJ2-1; 7 bases fit TRBD2. Germline V gene sequence: CDR1 ENHRY, CDR2 SYGVKD. CDR3 length: 15 amino acids. The J segment lost 3 bases and the V segment lost 7 bases, leaving 9 bases of the junction unmatched. CDR3 nucleotide sequence: TGTGCCATCAAGGAGGGCGGGGGATACTACAATGAGCAGTTCTTC. Amino acids: CAIKEGGGYYNEQFF.

The rearrangement joins TRBV27 to TRBJ2-3; no clear D gene. The CDR3 length is 13 residues. V shed 3 bases and J shed 6 bases, with 10 bases lying between them. Germline CDR1 MNHEY, CDR2 SMNVEV (reference sequence). This CDR3 is CASSLTRWDTQYF. The CDR3 DNA follows: TGTGCCAGCAGTTTGACGCGTTGGGATACGCAGTATTTT.

V gene TRBV29-1 combines with J gene TRBJ2-1; 11 bases map to TRBD2. The ends lost 5 bases at V and 0 bases at J; junction bases unmatched: 6. The CDR3 is made up of 16 amino acids. The germline CDR1 and CDR2 sequences are SQVTM and ANQGSEA. The chain's CDR3 is CSVSLSGRASYNEQFF. In DNA, the CDR3 is TGCAGCGTTTCCCTTAGCGGGAGGGCCTCCTACAATGAGCAGTTCTTC.

The chain employs TRBV10-1 and TRBJ2-2; D ambiguous. In germline, CDR1 is WNHNN, CDR2 SYGVQD (reference sequence). The CDR3 runs 15 residues. V lost 2 bases and J lost 4, with 11 bases in between. The CDR3 loop is CASSEKGLGTGELFF. The CDR3 DNA follows: TGCGCCAGCAGTGAGAAGGGCCTGGGCACCGGGGAGCTGTTTTTT.

The rearrangement links TRBV29-1 to TRBJ1-1; D might be TRBD1 (5 bases). CDR3 length: 13 amino acids. Trimming stripped 3 bases from V and 3 bases from J, with 11 bases between. The germline CDR1 and CDR2 sequences are SQVTM and ANQGSEA. DNA of the CDR3: TGCAGCGTTGAGAGCAGGGACGACACTGAAGCTTTCTTT. This codes for CSVESRDDTEAFF.

V gene TRBV9 combines with J gene TRBJ2-3, with D possibly TRBD1 on 6 matching bases. V lost 1 base and J lost 2, with 11 bases in between. The germline CDR1 and CDR2 sequences are SGDLS and YYNGEE. This CDR3 has 15 amino acids. The CDR3 loop reads CASSVSGTSTDTQYF. CDR3 nucleotides: TGTGCCAGCAGCGTAAGTGGGACATCCACAGATACGCAGTATTTT.

The chain couples TRBV2 to TRBJ2-1; 7 bases line up with TRBD1. Trimming cost V 6 bases and J 8 bases; bases outside gene matches: 13. The CDR3 runs 15 residues. Germline CDR1 and CDR2: SNHLY and FYNNEI. The CDR3 reads CASRDRTGLEDEQFF. CDR3 nucleotide sequence: TGTGCCAGCAGGGATAGGACAGGCTTGGAGGATGAGCAGTTCTTC.

V gene TRBV5-5 combines with J gene TRBJ2-3; D is unresolved. Trimming took 4 bases from V and 4 from J, leaving 7 bases between them. Germline V gene sequence: CDR1 SGHKS, CDR2 YYEKEE (reference sequence). The CDR3 totals 12 residues. CDR3 region: CASSPRPDTQYF. In DNA form, the CDR3 reads TGTGCCAGCAGCCCTCGGCCAGATACGCAGTATTTT.

The chain has TRBV10-2 and TRBJ2-7, with a possible D match to TRBD2 (6 bases). Trimming shortened V by 8 bases and J by 3 bases, and 17 bases separated the two germline ends. From germline, CDR1 is WSHSY and CDR2 SAAADI. CDR3 size: 14 residues. The DNA for the CDR3 is TGCGCCAGCCTTGGGGCGGGGATCCTCTACGAGCAGTACTTC. It is translated as CASLGAGILYEQYF.

CDR3 nucleotides: TGTGCCAGCAGCTTCCTTGACAGCACCGGGGAGCTGTTTTTT. Translation: CASSFLDSTGELFF. The genes are TRBV5-4 and TRBJ2-2; D possibly corresponds to TRBD1 (5 bases). V was trimmed by 2 bases and J by 4 bases, leaving 9 bases between them. CDR3 length: 14 amino acids. Germline CDR1 reads SGHNT; CDR2 reads YYREEE (reference sequence).

The genes are TRBV28 and TRBJ1-5, with unresolved D. CDR1 MDHEN and CDR2 SYDVKM come from the germline V gene. Trimming pared 2 bases from V and 3 bases from J, leaving 11 bases between. The CDR3 is 15 residues long. CDR3 nucleotides: TGTGCCAGCAGTTTAATTGGATCGGACAATCAGCCCCAGCATTTT. It is translated as CASSLIGSDNQPQHF. Full variable domain (remainder filled in from reference TRBV28 and TRBJ1-5): DVKVTQSSRYLVKRTGEKVFLECVQDMDHENMFWYRQDPGLGLRLIYFSYDVKMKEKGDIPEGYSVSREKKERFSLILESASTNQTSMYLCASSLIGSDNQPQHFGDGTRLSIL.

This chain joins TRBV29-1 and TRBJ1-2; TRBD1 agrees at 11 bases. Germline CDR1 reads SQVTM; CDR2 reads ANQGSEA. This CDR3 comprises 16 residues. V shed 3 bases and J 1 base; nucleotides not matched to a gene: 7. CDR3 bases: TGCAGCGTTGAGGGGGACAGGGGGGCGTATAACTATGGCTACACCTTC. Translated: CSVEGDRGAYNYGYTF.

V is TRBV10-3 and J is TRBJ2-1, with 8 nucleotides matching TRBD2. There are 17 residues in the CDR3. Germline CDR1 ENHRY, CDR2 SYGVKD. After removal of 2 bases from V and 5 bases from J, the junction contained 11 bases not matched to a gene. CDR3 DNA: TGTGCCATCAGTGAGGCGGAACGGGAGGGCCTTGACAATGAGCAGTTCTTC. Translated: CAISEAEREGLDNEQFF.

The J gene is TRBJ2-7, the V gene TRBV7-9, with 11 bases lining up with TRBD2. Germline-derived CDR1 and CDR2 are SEHNR and FQNEAQ (reference sequence). Germline trimming cut 4 bases from V and 3 bases from J; bases unmatched to any gene: 5. CDR3 length: 15 residues. CDR3 nucleotides: TGTGCCAGCAGCTCCACTAGCGGGAGCATCTACGAGCAGTACTTC. This sequence encodes CASSSTSGSIYEQYF.

This sequence joins TRBV7-9 and TRBJ2-2; D unresolved. This CDR3 is 13 amino acids long. V lost 5 bases to trimming and J lost 6 bases, with 10 bases between them. Germline values: CDR1 SEHNR, CDR2 FQNEAQ (reference sequence). The CDR3 DNA reads as TGTGCCAGCAGCCATCCCGAGGCCGGGGAGCTGTTTTTT. Encoded protein: CASSHPEAGELFF.

The CDR3 region is CASSETPSSGNTIYF. CDR3 nucleotide sequence: TGTGCCAGCAGTGAAACGCCTTCCTCTGGAAACACCATATATTTT. This sequence joins TRBV6-1 and TRBJ1-3; D gene uncertain. The germline gives CDR1 MNHNS, CDR2 SASEGT. The CDR3 contains 15 residues. The V end was cut by 2 bases, the J end by 0 bases, with 8 bases between.

This chain links TRBV7-9 with TRBJ2-7, with 11 bases identical to TRBD2. The CDR3 sequence is 16 residues long. V shed 4 bases, J shed 5 bases, and the junction held 10 bases outside the gene matches. In germline, CDR1 is SEHNR, CDR2 FQNEAQ (reference sequence). CDR3 in amino acids: CASSSPEGSGRDEQYF. CDR3 coding DNA: TGTGCCAGCAGCTCCCCCGAGGGTAGCGGGAGGGACGAGCAGTACTTC.

The chain joins TRBV9 to TRBJ2-7, with D possibly matching TRBD2 (5 bases). The CDR3 contains 16 residues. Between the trimmed V and J ends, which lost 2 bases and 0 bases, there was a span of 15 bases. Germline CDR1 is SGDLS and CDR2 is YYNGEE. This chain's CDR3 is CASSVSGQRSSYEQYF. In DNA, the CDR3 is TGTGCCAGCAGCGTGAGCGGTCAGAGGAGCTCCTACGAGCAGTACTTC.

The chain employs TRBV4-3 and TRBJ2-2; D may be TRBD1 (6 bases). The CDR3 extends over 15 amino acids. Per germline, CDR1 LGHNA and CDR2 YSLEER. V was trimmed by 1 base and J by 4 bases, leaving 10 bases between them. In DNA, the CDR3 is TGCGCCAGCAGCCAAGTTTGGGACACCACCGGGGAGCTGTTTTTT. Its protein is CASSQVWDTTGELFF.

V gene TRBV7-9 combines with J gene TRBJ2-5; the D is unclear. The DNA matches TRBJ2-7 better at its end, which makes the J call doubtful. The CDR3 length is 12 residues. The V gene's germline CDR1 is SEHNR and CDR2 FQNEAQ (reference sequence). The CDR3, as DNA: TGTGCCAGCAGCGGCGATAAGTACGAGCAGTACTTC. This translates into CASSGDKYEQYF.

The genes are TRBV27 and TRBJ2-5; the D call may be TRBD1 or TRBD2 (5 bases each). Germline loops: CDR1 MNHEY, CDR2 SMNVEV (reference sequence). V was clipped by 3 bases and J by 3 bases, with 8 bases between them. This CDR3 is 13 amino acids long. CDR3 sequence: CASSFLGEETQYF. For the CDR3, the DNA is TGTGCCAGCAGTTTTTTGGGGGAAGAGACCCAGTACTTC.

In DNA, the CDR3 is TGTGCCAGCAGGCCTCCGGGACAACAATACGAGCAGTACTTC. Amino acids: CASRPPGQQYEQYF. The V gene is TRBV6-1, the J gene TRBJ2-7; D is perhaps TRBD1 (6 bases). Between the trimmed V and J ends, which lost 6 bases and 4 bases, there was a span of 16 bases. The V gene's germline CDR1 is MNHNS and CDR2 SASEGT. The CDR3 totals 14 residues.

In its sample, this clone was seen once. This chain uses TRBV5-1 with TRBJ2-2, with 11 bases identical to TRBD1. In germline, CDR1 is SGHRS, CDR2 YFSETQ. V was pared by 4 bases and J by 7 bases, with 6 bases of the junction left unmatched. The CDR3 sequence is 15 residues long. This chain's CDR3 is CASSPGQGAVGELFF. The CDR3 DNA is TGCGCCAGCAGCCCAGGACAGGGGGCTGTCGGGGAGCTGTTTTTT.

V is TRBV7-2 and J is TRBJ2-3; D is perhaps TRBD2 (6 bases). The CDR3 contains 16 residues. The V gene's germline CDR1 is SGHTA and CDR2 FQGNSA. V lost 3 bases, J lost 3 bases, and 16 bases lay in between. The CDR3, as DNA: TGTGCCAGCAGCTTGGAAAGGAGGGCGAGTACAGATACGCAGTATTTT. Translated, it gives CASSLERRASTDTQYF.